This TCR beta chain is drawn from a study of beta chain features in type 1 diabetes. Findings and limits, study-wide: TCRB CDR3s were moderately but significantly shorter in Type 1 diabetes patients in all four CD4+ subsets.

The CDR3 contains 14 residues. Germline V gene data show CDR1 as KGHSH and CDR2 as LQKENI. V lost 3 bases and J lost 0; bases outside the gene matches: 2. Of the isolated RNA, all was reverse transcribed, and so the sequenced material was expressed TCRB transcripts. Assay used: immunoSEQ multiplex PCR; TCRdb lists only in-frame clones, some missing. The table has around 250,000 clones, about 15% seen once. Notes on this clone: Its specificity is unknown.

Material: naive CD4+ T cells from blood. This clonotype originated in a man aged 25-45 years with type 1 diabetes. The chain carries TRBV18 and TRBJ2-7; 7 bases line up with TRBD1. The CDR3 spells CASSPDRVSYEQYF. The CDR3 region has the DNA TGTGCCAGCTCACCCGACAGGGTCTCCTACGAGCAGTACTTC. The full variable domain, in which reference TRBV18 and TRBJ2-7 provide the parts outside the CDR3, is NAGVMQNPRHLVRRRGQEARLRCSPMKGHSHVYWYRQLPEEGLKFMVYLQKENIIDESGMPKERFSAEFPKEGPSILRIQQVVRGDSAAYFCASSPDRVSYEQYFGPGTRLTVT.